This record looks at one T cell receptor (beta chain) sequence and its context. This entry is derived from a study of T cell responses to AZD1222 COVID-19 vaccine. Deletions cut 5 bases from V and 9 bases from J, with 11 bases between. The CDR3 covers 12 residues. In germline, CDR1 is SGHVS, CDR2 FQNEAQ. Produced via immunoSEQ multiplex PCR; TCRdb's table is partial and in-frame only. The sample shows 150,000 to 200,000 clones, around 94% of them seen only once. The sequence came from an adult in good health. The specimen comprised peripheral blood, sampled on day 0 of AZD1222 vaccination. The chain recombines TRBV7-8 with TRBJ1-5; TRBD1 might be the D (5 bases). In DNA, the CDR3 is TGTGCCAGCAGCCCGGACACACGGCCCCAGCATTTT. Amino acids: CASSPDTRPQHF.